This entry lists 10 T cell receptor beta chains sequenced from one sample in a study of T cell responses to AZD1222 COVID-19 vaccine. Method: immunoSEQ multiplex PCR; TCRdb's copy keeps in-frame clones and lacks some. The sample consists of over 120,000 clones, 75% to 90% of them appearing once. The sequences come from peripheral blood, collected on day 0 of AZD1222 vaccination. Receptor source: an adult in good health.

The chain recombines TRBV9 with TRBJ1-3, with D possibly matching TRBD1 (5 bases). The ends were cut back, 0 bases at V and 2 bases at J, with 15 bases in the middle. The germline V gene has CDR1 SGDLS and CDR2 YYNGEE. This CDR3 has 17 residues. The DNA of the CDR3 is TGTGCCAGCAGCGTAGGCGTTAGGGGAGGCACTGGAAACACCATATATTTT. This sequence encodes CASSVGVRGGTGNTIYF. Combining the CDR3 with reference TRBV9 and TRBJ1-3 gives the whole variable domain DSGVTQTPKHLITATGQRVTLRCSPRSGDLSVYWYQQSLDQGLQFLIQYYNGEERAKGNILERFSAQQFPDLHSELNLSSLELGDSALYFCASSVGVRGGTGNTIYFGEGSWLTVV.

V is TRBV27 and J is TRBJ2-2; TRBD1 might be the D (5 bases). Trimming removed 4 bases at V and 2 bases at J, with 14 bases between. The CDR3 is made up of 16 amino acids. CDR1 is MNHEY, CDR2 SMNVEV, per germline (reference sequence). The DNA for the CDR3 is TGTGCCAGCAGTTCAAATTCACAGGTTAACACCGGGGAGCTGTTTTTT. It is translated as CASSSNSQVNTGELFF.

The chain links TRBV5-1 to TRBJ2-7, with D perhaps matching TRBD2 (6 bases). The CDR3 length is 12 residues. Germline V gene data show CDR1 as SGHRS and CDR2 as YFSETQ. Trimming cost V 1 base and J 7 bases, with 9 bases left between them. This CDR3 reads CASSLTRGEQYF. In DNA form, the CDR3 reads TGCGCCAGCAGCTTGACCCGGGGGGAGCAGTACTTC.

This sequence joins TRBV7-9 and TRBJ2-3, with D maybe TRBD1 (5 bases). Trimming shortened V by 4 bases and J by 4 bases, and 18 bases separated the two germline ends. CDR3 length: 16 residues. Germline CDR1 is SEHNR and CDR2 is FQNEAQ (reference sequence). CDR3 region: CASSSGWGKTADTQYF. Here the CDR3 DNA reads TGTGCCAGCAGCTCAGGGTGGGGAAAAACAGCAGATACGCAGTATTTT.

This chain links TRBV5-6 with TRBJ1-1; 8 bases map to TRBD1. Germline V lookup: CDR1 SGHDT, CDR2 YYEEEE. Trimming cost V 4 bases and J 3 bases; bases outside gene matches: 8. This CDR3 is 15 amino acids long. The CDR3 reads CASSGRDRLYTEAFF. The CDR3 DNA reads as TGTGCCAGCAGCGGACGGGACAGGTTATACACTGAAGCTTTCTTT.

The chain employs TRBV24-1 and TRBJ1-3, with no clear D. Germline V gene data show CDR1 as KGHDR and CDR2 as SFDVKD. There are 15 residues in the CDR3. Between the trimmed V and J ends, which lost 4 bases and 0 bases, there was a span of 9 bases. This CDR3 reads CATSEGRYSGNTIYF. The CDR3, as DNA: TGTGCCACCAGTGAGGGAAGGTACTCTGGAAACACCATATATTTT.

The V call is TRBV28, the J call TRBJ1-1; D may be TRBD1 (6 bases). Germline loops: CDR1 MDHEN, CDR2 SYDVKM. This CDR3 has 14 amino acids. Trimming took 6 bases from V and 2 from J, leaving 13 bases between them. CDR3 amino acids: CASRRDTTNTEAFF. In DNA, the CDR3 is TGTGCCAGCAGGAGGGACACGACTAACACTGAAGCTTTCTTT.

The CDR3, as DNA: TGTGCCAGCAGCGAAAGGTCTGGGGCCAACGTCCTGACTTTC. It yields the protein CASSERSGANVLTF. The J gene is TRBJ2-6, the V gene TRBV9; D is uncertain. Germline lookup yields CDR1 SGDLS and CDR2 YYNGEE. V was pared by 3 bases and J by 1 base, with 5 bases between. This CDR3 contains 14 residues.

The chain uses TRBV30 and TRBJ2-1, with D perhaps TRBD1 (5 bases). CDR1 is GTSNPN and CDR2 is SVGIG in the germline V gene (reference sequence). Trimming left V 2 bases short and J 8 bases short, with 16 bases between. The CDR3 runs 14 residues. This CDR3 reads CAWSQGVGNYEQFF. The DNA for the CDR3 is TGTGCCTGGAGTCAAGGGGTGGGGAACTATGAGCAGTTCTTC.

The genes are TRBV14 and TRBJ2-5, with D possibly TRBD2 on 6 matching bases. Germline values: CDR1 SGHDN, CDR2 FVKESK. The V gene lost 1 base and the J gene lost 2 bases, with 14 bases spanning the gap. The CDR3 is 16 residues long. CDR3 sequence reads: CASSQVGLASQETQYF. CDR3 nucleotides: TGTGCCAGCAGCCAAGTGGGCCTAGCGTCTCAAGAGACCCAGTACTTC.